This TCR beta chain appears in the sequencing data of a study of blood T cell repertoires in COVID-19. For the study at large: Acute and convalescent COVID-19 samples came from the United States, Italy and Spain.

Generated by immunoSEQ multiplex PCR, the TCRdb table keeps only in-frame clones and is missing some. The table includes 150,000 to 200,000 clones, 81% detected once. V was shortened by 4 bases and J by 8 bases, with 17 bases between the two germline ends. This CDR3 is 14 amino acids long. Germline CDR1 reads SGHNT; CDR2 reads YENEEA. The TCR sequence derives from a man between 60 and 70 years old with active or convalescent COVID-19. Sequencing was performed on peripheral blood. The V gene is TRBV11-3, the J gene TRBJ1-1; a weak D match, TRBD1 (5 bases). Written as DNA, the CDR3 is TGTGCCAGCAGCTCAGGTGTGAATGGGGCGGAAGCTTTCTTT. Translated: CASSSGVNGAEAFF.